This record concerns one T cell receptor (beta chain) sequence. The antigen is undetermined. The source of the sample is a study of CD4 T cell repertoires in COVID-19. For the study at large: Relabeled CFSE-low cells, IL-2-expanded for about nine days, met spikes from other coronaviruses.

Sequencing was performed with immunoSEQ multiplex PCR; in TCRdb, only in-frame clones are kept and a portion is missing. The data show over 20,000 clones, more than 75% seen once. These memory T cells were uncultured and sequenced directly after ex vivo isolation. The CDR3 spans 11 residues. CDR1 is GTSNPN, CDR2 SVGIG, per germline (reference sequence). The trim removed 4 bases at V and 8 bases at J, leaving 4 bases unmatched. Overall study results and limits: Some SARS-CoV-2 clonotypes, between about 6.5 and 28%, recurred in SARS-CoV and/or HKU1 cultures. Suggested intraclonal diversification: top SARS-CoV-2-reactive clonotypes appeared in two or three memory subsets.

The sequences come from central memory CD4+ T cells from blood, collected before the COVID-19 pandemic. The gene calls are TRBV30 and TRBJ1-2; 7 bases are a match to TRBD1. The receptor was derived from a human donor who had COVID-19. DNA for the CDR3: TGTGCCTGGACGACAGGGTCCGGCTACACCTTC. Translated, it gives CAWTTGSGYTF.